Each of the 4 T cell receptor beta chains below was sequenced from the same sample in a study of human T cells and chemical hapten exposure. Each CDR3 protein is one row after TCRdb ran MiXCR on the RACE reads. The sample records 85,000 to 100,000 distinct CDR3 sequences, approximately 11% being singletons. Documented time point: patch test 2, 6 weeks after DPC sensitization. The sample's treatment: therapeutic diphenylcyclopropenone sensitization with weekly scalp DPC. Sample: whole blood, taken in connection with sensitization to the hapten diphenylcyclopropenone (DPC). The receptor source for this set is a man aged 40-55 years with alopecia areata. Some clones in this sample may be carry-over from other donors' samples.

This clonotype has a count of ten or more. V is TRBV3-1 and J is TRBJ1-6; a weak D match, TRBD1 (5 bases). Trimming removed 6 bases from V and 8 bases from J, with 8 bases in between. The V gene's germline CDR1 is LGHDT and CDR2 YNNKEL (reference sequence). The CDR3 has 12 residues. The CDR3 spells CASRRQYSPLHF. As DNA, the CDR3 is TGTGCCAGCAGGAGACAGTATTCACCCCTCCACTTT.

This clonotype was counted only a few times. V and J are TRBV7-3 and TRBJ1-5, with D unresolved. This CDR3 is built from 13 residues. CDR1 and CDR2 (germline): SGHTA, FQGTGA. Deletions cut 0 bases from V and 4 bases from J, with 4 bases between. CDR3 region: CASSLTVNQPQHF. As DNA, the CDR3 is TGTGCCAGCAGCTTAACCGTGAATCAGCCCCAGCATTTT.

In this sample, this clonotype turned up a few times. The J gene is TRBJ1-1, the V gene TRBV7-2, with 7 bases lining up with TRBD1. The J segment lost 6 bases and the V segment lost 0 bases, leaving 10 bases of the junction unmatched. CDR3 size: 16 residues. Germline CDR1 SGHTA, CDR2 FQGNSA. The CDR3: CASSLASRGGKSEAFF. In nucleotides, the CDR3 is TGTGCCAGCAGCTTAGCGAGCAGGGGGGGAAAATCTGAAGCTTTCTTT. Drawing the rest from reference TRBV7-2 and TRBJ1-1, the complete variable domain is GAGVSQSPSNKVTEKGKDVELRCDPISGHTALYWYRQSLGQGLEFLIYFQGNSAPDKSGLPSDRFSAERTGGSVSTLTIQRTQQEDSAVYLCASSLASRGGKSEAFFGQGTRLTVV.

There are many counts of this clonotype. CDR3 DNA sequence: TGTGCCAGCAGCTTAGAACTAGCGTCGGACGAGCAGTACGTC. It specifies CASSLELASDEQYV. The genes are TRBV11-1 and TRBJ2-7; 7 nucleotides agree with TRBD2. Germline V gives CDR1 SGHAT, CDR2 FQDESV (reference sequence). CDR3 length: 14 residues. V dropped 1 base and J dropped 5; count of bases not matched to a gene: 5.